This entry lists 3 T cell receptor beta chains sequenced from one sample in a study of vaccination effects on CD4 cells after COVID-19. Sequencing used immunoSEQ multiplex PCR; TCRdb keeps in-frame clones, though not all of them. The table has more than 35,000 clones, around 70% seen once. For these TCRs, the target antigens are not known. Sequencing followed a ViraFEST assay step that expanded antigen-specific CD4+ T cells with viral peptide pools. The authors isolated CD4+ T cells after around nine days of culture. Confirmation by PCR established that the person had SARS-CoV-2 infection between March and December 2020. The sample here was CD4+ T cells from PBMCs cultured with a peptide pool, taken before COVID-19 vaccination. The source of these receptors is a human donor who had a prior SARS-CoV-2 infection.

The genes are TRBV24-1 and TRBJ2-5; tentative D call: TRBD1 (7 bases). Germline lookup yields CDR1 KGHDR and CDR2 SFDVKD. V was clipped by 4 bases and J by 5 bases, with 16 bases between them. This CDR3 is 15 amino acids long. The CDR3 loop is CATSDPFAGGETQYF. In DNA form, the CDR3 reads TGTGCCACCAGTGACCCGTTCGCAGGGGGGGAGACCCAGTACTTC.

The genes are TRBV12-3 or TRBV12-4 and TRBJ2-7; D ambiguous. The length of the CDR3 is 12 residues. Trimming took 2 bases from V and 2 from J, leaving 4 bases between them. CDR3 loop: CASSLTTYEQYF. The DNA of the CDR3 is TGTGCCAGCAGTTTAACAACCTACGAGCAGTACTTC.

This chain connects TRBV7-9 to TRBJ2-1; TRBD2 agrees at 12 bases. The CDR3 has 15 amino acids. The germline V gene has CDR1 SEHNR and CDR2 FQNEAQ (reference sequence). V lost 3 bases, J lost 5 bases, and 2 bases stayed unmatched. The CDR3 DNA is TGTGCCAGCAGCTTTCGGACTAGCGGGAACAATGAGCAGTTCTTC. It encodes CASSFRTSGNNEQFF. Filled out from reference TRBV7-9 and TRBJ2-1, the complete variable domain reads DTGVSQNPRHKITKRGQNVTFRCDPISEHNRLYWYRQTLGQGPEFLTYFQNEAQLEKSRLLSDRFSAERPKGSFSTLEIQRTEQGDSAMYLCASSFRTSGNNEQFFGPGTRLTVL.